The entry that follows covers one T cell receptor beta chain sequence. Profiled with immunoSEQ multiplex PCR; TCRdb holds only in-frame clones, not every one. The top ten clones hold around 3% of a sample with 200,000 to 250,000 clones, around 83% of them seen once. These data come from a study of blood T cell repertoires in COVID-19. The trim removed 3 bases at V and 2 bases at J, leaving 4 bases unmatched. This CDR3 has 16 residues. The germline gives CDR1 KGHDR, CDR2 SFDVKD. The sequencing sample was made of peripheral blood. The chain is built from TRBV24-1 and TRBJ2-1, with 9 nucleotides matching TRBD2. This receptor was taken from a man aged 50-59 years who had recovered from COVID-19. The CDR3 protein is CATSDGLASTYNEQFF. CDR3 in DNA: TGTGCCACCAGTGATGGACTAGCGAGTACCTACAATGAGCAGTTCTTC.